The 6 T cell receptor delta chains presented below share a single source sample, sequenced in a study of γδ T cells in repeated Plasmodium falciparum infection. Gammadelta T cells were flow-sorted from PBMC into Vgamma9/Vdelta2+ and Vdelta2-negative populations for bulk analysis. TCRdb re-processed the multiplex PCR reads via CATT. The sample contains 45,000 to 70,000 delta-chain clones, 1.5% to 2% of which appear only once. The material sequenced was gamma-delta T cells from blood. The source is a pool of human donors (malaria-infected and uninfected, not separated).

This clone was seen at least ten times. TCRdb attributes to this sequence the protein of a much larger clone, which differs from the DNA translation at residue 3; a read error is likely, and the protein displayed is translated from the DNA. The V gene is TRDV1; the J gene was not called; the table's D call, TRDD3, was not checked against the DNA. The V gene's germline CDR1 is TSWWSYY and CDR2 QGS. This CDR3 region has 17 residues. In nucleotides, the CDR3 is TGTGCTCCTGGGGAAGTTACCGTACTGGTTTTCACCGATAAAGTCATCTTT. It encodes CAPGEVTVLVFTDKVIF.

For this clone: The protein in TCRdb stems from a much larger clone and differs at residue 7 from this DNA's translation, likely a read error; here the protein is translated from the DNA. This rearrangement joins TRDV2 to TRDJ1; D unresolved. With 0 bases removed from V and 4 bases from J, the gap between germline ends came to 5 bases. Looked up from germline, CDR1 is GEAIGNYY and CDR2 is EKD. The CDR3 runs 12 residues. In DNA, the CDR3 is TGTGCCTGTGACACCGGGAGCGATAAACTCATCTTT. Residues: CACDTGSDKLIF.

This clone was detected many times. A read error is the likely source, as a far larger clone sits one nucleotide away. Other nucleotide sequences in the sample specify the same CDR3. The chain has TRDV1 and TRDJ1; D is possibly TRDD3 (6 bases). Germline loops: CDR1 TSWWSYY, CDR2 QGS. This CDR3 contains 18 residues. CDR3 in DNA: TGCGCTCTTGGGGAACAACTACGATGGGGATCGTACACCGATAAACTCATCTTT. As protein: CALGEQLRWGSYTDKLIF.

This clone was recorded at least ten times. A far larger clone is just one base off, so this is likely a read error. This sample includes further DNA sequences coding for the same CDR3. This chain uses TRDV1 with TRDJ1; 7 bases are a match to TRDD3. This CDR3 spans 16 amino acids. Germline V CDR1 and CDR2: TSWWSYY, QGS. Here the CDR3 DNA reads TGTGCCCTTGGGGAACTCCCCGGGGGATCCCCCGATAAACTCATCTTT. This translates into CALGELPGGSPDKLIF.

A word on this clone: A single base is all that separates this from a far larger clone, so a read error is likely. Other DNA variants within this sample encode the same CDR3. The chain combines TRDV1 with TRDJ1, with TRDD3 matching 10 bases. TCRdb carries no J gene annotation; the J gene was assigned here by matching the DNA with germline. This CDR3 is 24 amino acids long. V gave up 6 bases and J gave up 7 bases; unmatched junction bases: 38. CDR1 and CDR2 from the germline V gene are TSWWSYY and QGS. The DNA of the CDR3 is TGTGCTCTTGGAGGAGAGATGCCTTCCTATCTCTCTCTCCTAACTGGGGGATTTTTCGGTAAACTCATCTTT. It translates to CALGGEMPSYLSLLTGGFFGKLIF.

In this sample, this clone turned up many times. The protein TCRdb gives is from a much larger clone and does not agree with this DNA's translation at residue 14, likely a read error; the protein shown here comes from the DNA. The CDR3 DNA reads as TGTGCTCTTGGGGACCCACAATCTTCCTACCCTCACCCGTGCACCGATAAACTCATCTTT. This sequence encodes CALGDPQSSYPHPCTDKLIF. The V gene is TRDV1, the J gene TRDJ1; 8 nucleotides agree with TRDD2. CDR1 is TSWWSYY, CDR2 QGS, per germline. The V and J ends lost 3 bases and 1 base, in that order; junction bases with no gene match: 19. The CDR3 runs 20 residues.